This TCR beta chain came from a study of blood T cell repertoires in COVID-19. Study background: There were acute and convalescent COVID-19 samples, and they came from the United States, Italy and Spain. Sources were T cells, B-cell-depleted T cells, or PBMCs; the material itself was cDNA or gDNA.

Per the study methods: Quantification of nucleated cells was approximated via reference gene primer amplification. Here immunoSEQ multiplex PCR was the method, and the copy in TCRdb shows in-frame clones only, minus some. D and trimming were read from the DNA, whereas the V and J calls and clone size are those reported in that table. The repertoire holds more than 85,000 clones, around 83% seen once, with roughly 25% in the top ten. Germline trimming cut 6 bases from V and 3 bases from J; bases unmatched to any gene: 6. Germline loops: CDR1 MDHEN, CDR2 SYDVKM. This CDR3 has 14 residues. The genes are TRBV28 and TRBJ2-7; 9 positions match TRBD1. This clonotype was obtained from a man aged 55-75 years with acute or convalescent COVID-19. The specimen was peripheral blood. The CDR3 DNA reads TGTGCCAGCAGGGGCAACAGGGGGCTCTACGAGCAGTACTTC. Its protein is CASRGNRGLYEQYF.